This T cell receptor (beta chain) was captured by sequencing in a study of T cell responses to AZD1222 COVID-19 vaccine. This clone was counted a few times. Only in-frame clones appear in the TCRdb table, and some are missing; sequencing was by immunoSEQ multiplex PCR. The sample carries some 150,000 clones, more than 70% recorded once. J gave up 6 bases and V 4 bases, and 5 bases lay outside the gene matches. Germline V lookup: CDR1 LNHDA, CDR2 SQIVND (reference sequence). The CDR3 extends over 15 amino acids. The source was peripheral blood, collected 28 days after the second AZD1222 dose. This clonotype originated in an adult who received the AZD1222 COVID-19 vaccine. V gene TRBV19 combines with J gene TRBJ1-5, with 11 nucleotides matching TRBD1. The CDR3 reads CASSSGQGASQPQHF. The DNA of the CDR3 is TGTGCCAGTAGTAGTGGACAGGGGGCAAGTCAGCCCCAGCATTTT.